This TCR beta chain came from a study of T cells in Graves' hyperthyroidism and ophthalmopathy. Notes on the study in general: Ophthalmopathy was predicted by the model a median of approximately 6 months ahead of onset.

CDR3 length: 17 amino acids. CDR1 is DFQATT and CDR2 is SNEGSKA in the germline V gene (reference sequence). A patient was excluded if there was uncontrolled infection, other autoimmune disease, pregnancy or lactation. To note about this clonotype: The antigen is unknown. At one of its ends the junction is not consistent with the germline gene, which may arise from a read error.

Regions amplified from RNA transcripts were the TCR beta CDR3 regions. The TCR CDR3 first-round RT-PCR relied on the HTBI primer set. MiXCR, applied by TCRdb to the multiplex PCR reads, yields one record per CDR3 protein. The sample holds hundreds of thousands of distinct CDR3 sequences, more than 20% seen once. This TCR came from a man aged 30-40 years with Graves' ophthalmopathy. The genes are TRBV20-1 and TRBJ2-3; no reliable D call. Sequencing was done on a sample of blood. DNA for the CDR3: TGCAGTGTTAGAGATCCAAAGCGCCGAACTAGCACAGATACGCAGTATTTT. It specifies CSVRDPKRRTSTDTQYF.